The 12 T cell receptor beta chains in this list originate from one sample, sequenced in a study of siplizumab effects on memory and regulatory T cells. Sequenced by immunoSEQ multiplex PCR; TCRdb stores in-frame clones only, minus some. The table records approximately 60,000 clones, around 96% of them present only once. Source material: naive CD8+ T cells sorted from blood. The receptors shown here come from a human donor in good health.

The J gene is TRBJ2-1, the V gene TRBV19; D is ambiguous. V lost 10 bases and J 0 bases, leaving 10 bases between the germline ends. From germline, CDR1 is LNHDA and CDR2 SQIVND (reference sequence). The CDR3 is made up of 13 amino acids. This CDR3 reads CATWGSSYNEQFF. DNA of the CDR3: TGTGCCACCTGGGGAAGCTCCTACAATGAGCAGTTCTTC.

This chain connects TRBV27 to TRBJ2-7; TRBD1 agrees at 9 bases. Germline V lookup: CDR1 MNHEY, CDR2 SMNVEV (reference sequence). The junction had 4 bases not matched to a gene; V was cut back by 4 bases and J by 6 bases. This CDR3 has 13 residues. The CDR3, as DNA: TGTGCCAGCAGTTGGGGACAGGGTCTCGAGCAGTACTTC. It encodes CASSWGQGLEQYF.

The V and J genes are TRBV7-8 and TRBJ2-2; D ambiguous. Trimming took 5 bases from V and 7 from J, leaving 8 bases between them. Germline CDR1 reads SGHVS; CDR2 reads FQNEAQ. The CDR3 sequence is 12 residues long. This CDR3 is CASSLLNGELFF. The CDR3 nucleotides are TGTGCCAGCAGCCTACTCAACGGGGAGCTGTTTTTT.

The chain links TRBV5-4 to TRBJ1-2, with a tentative D call TRBD1 (6 bases). The CDR3 runs to 13 residues. The germline gives CDR1 SGHNT, CDR2 YYREEE (reference sequence). Trimming took off 5 bases at V and 4 bases at J, with 12 bases between the two ends. CDR3: CASSLQGSYGYTF. The CDR3, as DNA: TGTGCCAGCAGTTTACAGGGTTCCTATGGCTACACCTTC.

This chain uses TRBV7-9 with TRBJ2-7; perhaps TRBD1 as D (5 bases). Germline values: CDR1 SEHNR, CDR2 FQNEAQ (reference sequence). The CDR3 has 16 residues. V lost 4 bases, J lost 2 bases, and 18 bases lay in between. DNA for the CDR3: TGTGCCAGCAGCTCTCCCTGGGGCACCAGCCCCTACGAGCAGTACTTC. Protein product: CASSSPWGTSPYEQYF. Looking up the rest from reference TRBV7-9 and TRBJ2-7 gives the full variable domain: DTGVSQNPRHKITKRGQNVTFRCDPISEHNRLYWYRQTLGQGPEFLTYFQNEAQLEKSRLLSDRFSAERPKGSFSTLEIQRTEQGDSAMYLCASSSPWGTSPYEQYFGPGTRLTVT.

This sequence joins TRBV5-6 and TRBJ2-7, with 8 positions matching TRBD2. V was clipped by 3 bases and J by 6 bases; unmatched bases: 5. The CDR3 extends over 13 amino acids. The germline CDR1 and CDR2 sequences are SGHDT and YYEEEE. CDR3 coding DNA: TGTGCCAGCAGCTATGGGACTAGGGCCGAGCAGTACTTC. Its translation is CASSYGTRAEQYF. Filled out from reference TRBV5-6 and TRBJ2-7, the complete variable domain reads DAGVTQSPTHLIKTRGQQVTLRCSPKSGHDTVSWYQQALGQGPQFIFQYYEEEERQRGNFPDRFSGHQFPNYSSELNVNALLLGDSALYLCASSYGTRAEQYFGPGTRLTVT.

This clone came up once. V and J are TRBV30 and TRBJ2-7; TRBD2 matches 9 bases. Germline values: CDR1 GTSNPN, CDR2 SVGIG (reference sequence). This CDR3 is built from 14 residues. V lost 2 bases and J lost 3; bases outside the gene matches: 5. CDR3 residues: CAWSSGGLDYEQYF. CDR3 nucleotides: TGTGCCTGGAGTAGCGGGGGGTTGGACTACGAGCAGTACTTC. Combining the CDR3 with reference TRBV30 and TRBJ2-7 gives the whole variable domain SQTIHQWPATLVQPVGSPLSLECTVEGTSNPNLYWYRQAAGRGLQLLFYSVGIGQISSEVPQNLSASRPQDRQFILSSKKLLLSDSGFYLCAWSSGGLDYEQYFGPGTRLTVT.

The gene calls are TRBV9 and TRBJ2-1, with 10 bases fitting TRBD2. Per germline, CDR1 SGDLS and CDR2 YYNGEE. This CDR3 spans 15 amino acids. Trimming removed 0 bases from V and 4 bases from J; junction bases left unmatched: 1. The CDR3 bases are TGTGCCAGCAGCGTAGAAGCGGGGGGGTACAATGAGCAGTTCTTC. It specifies CASSVEAGGYNEQFF. Combining the CDR3 with reference TRBV9 and TRBJ2-1 gives the whole variable domain DSGVTQTPKHLITATGQRVTLRCSPRSGDLSVYWYQQSLDQGLQFLIQYYNGEERAKGNILERFSAQQFPDLHSELNLSSLELGDSALYFCASSVEAGGYNEQFFGPGTRLTVL.

The chain links TRBV19 to TRBJ2-7, with 9 nucleotides matching TRBD1. The trim removed 6 bases at V and 5 bases at J, leaving 8 bases unmatched. Germline CDR1 is LNHDA and CDR2 is SQIVND (reference sequence). CDR3 size: 14 residues. The CDR3 reads CASSSTGGLDEQYF. CDR3 sequence (DNA): TGTGCCAGTAGCTCAACAGGGGGCCTCGACGAGCAGTACTTC.

This chain connects TRBV5-6 to TRBJ2-3, with D perhaps TRBD1 (6 bases). Trimming cost V 4 bases and J 7 bases, with 16 bases left between them. From germline, CDR1 is SGHDT and CDR2 YYEEEE. The CDR3 loop spans 14 amino acids. The CDR3 region has the DNA TGTGCCAGCAGCCAGGGGAGAGCCTTATATACGCAGTATTTT. Protein sequence: CASSQGRALYTQYF. The complete variable domain, with remaining parts taken from reference TRBV5-6 and TRBJ2-3, reads DAGVTQSPTHLIKTRGQQVTLRCSPKSGHDTVSWYQQALGQGPQFIFQYYEEEERQRGNFPDRFSGHQFPNYSSELNVNALLLGDSALYLCASSQGRALYTQYFGPGTRLTVL.

This clone was seen just once. The J gene is TRBJ1-2, the V gene TRBV27; tentatively, D is TRBD1 (5 bases). The V end was cut by 0 bases, the J end by 8 bases, with 13 bases between. CDR1 is MNHEY, CDR2 SMNVEV, per germline (reference sequence). The CDR3 is 14 amino acids. Here the CDR3 reads CASSLSQGGKGYTF. The DNA of the CDR3 is TGTGCCAGCAGTTTATCCCAGGGTGGTAAGGGCTACACCTTC.

V and J are TRBV7-3 and TRBJ2-1, with 10 bases identical to TRBD1. This CDR3 spans 17 amino acids. Germline V gene lookup returns CDR1 SGHTA and CDR2 FQGTGA. The V segment lost 2 bases and the J segment 5 bases; nucleotides outside the gene matches: 9. The CDR3 DNA reads TGTGCCAGCAGCTTATATGGGCCGGGGACAGGGGACAATGAGCAGTTCTTC. Amino acids: CASSLYGPGTGDNEQFF. Combining the CDR3 with reference TRBV7-3 and TRBJ2-1 gives the whole variable domain GAGVSQTPSNKVTEKGKYVELRCDPISGHTALYWYRQSLGQGPEFLIYFQGTGAADDSGLPNDRFFAVRPEGSVSTLKIQRTERGDSAVYLCASSLYGPGTGDNEQFFGPGTRLTVL.